Described below is a single TCR beta chain sequence and its context. What it binds is not known. This sample was included in a study of OX40 agonist ivuxolimab in advanced cancers. At the level of the study: Antecedent anti-PD-1, anti-PD-L1 or anti-CTLA-4 therapy was permissible, with roughly 36% having received some. Three patients responded partially, comprising one with hepatocellular carcinoma and two with cutaneous melanoma. Study observations and caveats: Normalized T-cell clonal expansion was also low in some nonresponders.

Per germline, CDR1 SGHKS and CDR2 YYEKEE (reference sequence). The CDR3 is 15 amino acids. V was clipped by 0 bases and J by 0 bases, with 10 bases between them. Profiled with immunoSEQ multiplex PCR; TCRdb holds only in-frame clones, not every one. The sample lists tens of thousands of clones, about 92% occurring once. J is TRBJ2-7 and V is TRBV5-5; D is unresolved. The specimen was CD4+ or CD8+ T cells sorted from blood, collected in a trial of the OX40 agonist ivuxolimab. This clonotype originated in an adult with an advanced solid tumor such as melanoma, head and neck, liver or kidney cancer. The CDR3 protein is CASSLASESSYEQYF. DNA of the CDR3: TGTGCCAGCAGCTTGGCTTCAGAGAGCTCCTACGAGCAGTACTTC.